A selection of T cell receptor beta chains follows, all from one sample in a study of shared clonotypes between healthy human individuals. Assay used: immunoSEQ multiplex PCR; TCRdb lists only in-frame clones, some missing. The sample lists some 2,000,000 clones; about 95% were seen once. Material for sequencing was naive CD8+ T cells sorted from blood. The receptors derive from a man aged 18 to 30 in good health. CDR3s include the opening cysteine and the closing phenylalanine or tryptophan. The D gene is left open where the match is weak. Clone sizes are given selectively: once, few, many, or a class where the clone is expanded.

>TRBJ1-1|NA|TRBV6-1|NA
CASSPDAFYPTAFF
TGTGCCAGCAGCCCGGACGCCTTTTACCCTACAGCTTTCTTT
>TRBJ2-5|NA|TRBV5-8|TRBD1
CASSLDRGQETQYF
TGTGCCAGCAGCTTAGACAGGGGCCAAGAGACCCAGTACTTC
>TRBJ2-7|NA|TRBV4-1|NA
CASSQFRTYEQYF
TGCGCCAGCAGCCAATTCAGGACCTACGAGCAGTACTTC
>TRBJ2-4|NA|TRBV4-3|NA
CASSQDGSGAKNIQYF
TGCGCCAGCAGCCAAGATGGATCGGGGGCGAAGAACATTCAGTACTTC
>TRBJ2-6|NA|TRBV5-1|TRBD2
CASSPERDSGANVLTF
TGCGCCAGCAGCCCGGAGCGGGACTCTGGGGCCAACGTCCTGACTTTC
>TRBJ2-7|once|TRBV11-2|NA
CASSLTAPLSYEQYF
TGTGCCAGCAGCTTGACAGCGCCTCTCTCCTACGAGCAGTACTTC
>TRBJ2-1|NA|TRBV27|TRBD1
CASSFQGAPGNEQFF
TGTGCCAGCAGTTTCCAGGGGGCGCCGGGGAATGAGCAGTTCTTC
>TRBJ2-7|NA|TRBV28|TRBD2
CASGGGHSYEQYF
TGTGCCAGCGGCGGGGGGCACTCCTACGAGCAGTACTTC
>TRBJ2-7|NA|TRBV5-1|NA
CASSLGTTDPYEQYF
TGCGCCAGCAGCTTGGGAACGACGGACCCCTACGAGCAGTACTTC
>TRBJ2-1|NA|TRBV6-5|TRBD2
CASTSGLAGNEQFF
TGTGCCAGCACCTCAGGACTAGCGGGAAATGAGCAGTTCTTC
>TRBJ2-7|NA|TRBV18|NA
CASSPRDSLYEQYF
TGTGCCAGCTCACCACGAGACAGCCTGTACGAGCAGTACTTC
>TRBJ2-7|NA|TRBV5-4|NA
CASSLDGRPSYEQYF
TGTGCCAGCAGCTTGGACGGGAGACCATCCTACGAGCAGTACTTC
>TRBJ2-7|NA|TRBV7-9|TRBD2
CASSPPASGFSYEQYF
TGTGCCAGCAGCCCCCCCGCTAGCGGGTTCTCCTACGAGCAGTACTTC
>TRBJ2-5|once|TRBV19|NA
CASSADSEETQYF
TGTGCCAGTAGTGCGGACAGTGAAGAGACCCAGTACTTC
>TRBJ1-1|NA|TRBV5-5|NA
CASMGQGEEAFF
TGTGCCAGCATGGGCCAGGGTGAAGAAGCTTTCTTT
>TRBJ2-7|NA|TRBV30|NA
CAWRGGYEQYF
TGTGCCTGGAGGGGTGGCTACGAGCAGTACTTC
>TRBJ1-2|NA|TRBV7-8|TRBD1
CASSLGTGQGAHGYTF
TGTGCCAGCAGCTTAGGGACCGGACAGGGGGCCCATGGCTACACCTTC
>TRBJ2-2|NA|TRBV5-1|TRBD1
CASSFGTANTGELFF
TGCGCCAGCAGCTTCGGGACAGCGAACACCGGGGAGCTGTTTTTT
>TRBJ1-2|NA|TRBV6-1|TRBD1
CASSEGTGGFYGYTF
TGTGCCAGCAGTGAGGGGACAGGGGGGTTCTATGGCTACACCTTC
>TRBJ2-3|NA|TRBV7-2|NA
CASSSSEFTDTQYF
TGTGCCAGCAGCTCTAGCGAATTCACAGATACGCAGTATTTT
>TRBJ2-6|NA|TRBV7-6|TRBD2
CASSPVLAGGSGANVLTF
TGTGCCAGCAGCCCAGTTCTAGCGGGGGGCTCTGGGGCCAACGTCCTGACTTTC
>TRBJ2-2|NA|TRBV27|NA
CASSFFSLDTGELFF
TGTGCCAGCAGTTTCTTCAGCCTAGACACCGGGGAGCTGTTTTTT
>TRBJ1-1|NA|TRBV5-1|NA
CASSLERGAEAFF
TGCGCCAGCAGCTTGGAGCGGGGCGCTGAAGCTTTCTTT
>TRBJ1-4|NA|TRBV15|NA
CATSGGPGAWDEKLFF
TGTGCCACCAGCGGGGGGCCAGGGGCCTGGGATGAAAAACTGTTTTTT
>TRBJ2-3|NA|TRBV10-3|NA
CAISARPADTQYF
TGTGCCATCAGTGCTCGTCCTGCAGATACGCAGTATTTT
>TRBJ2-1|NA|TRBV29-1|NA
CSAVYGAAYNEQFF
TGCAGCGCCGTATATGGGGCGGCTTACAATGAGCAGTTCTTC
>TRBJ2-7|NA|TRBV19|NA
CASSMVQGYEQYF
TGTGCCAGTAGTATGGTGCAGGGCTACGAGCAGTACTTC
>TRBJ1-5|NA|TRBV2|NA
CASSGQVSNQPQHF
TGTGCCAGCAGTGGACAGGTAAGCAATCAGCCCCAGCATTTT
>TRBJ1-2|NA|TRBV4-3|NA
CASSQERTGVGGYTF
TGCGCCAGCAGCCAAGAAAGGACGGGGGTTGGAGGCTACACCTTC
>TRBJ2-7|NA|TRBV4-1|TRBD2
CASSRPSGASEQYF
TGCGCCAGCAGCCGGCCTAGCGGGGCAAGCGAGCAGTACTTC
>TRBJ1-5|NA|TRBV7-9|NA
CASSQASGGYQPQHF
TGTGCCAGCAGCCAAGCATCCGGGGGCTATCAGCCCCAGCATTTT
>TRBJ1-1|NA|TRBV18|NA
CASAIGTEAFF
TGTGCCAGCGCAATAGGAACTGAAGCTTTCTTT
>TRBJ1-1|NA|TRBV28|NA
CASSLPAEGRNTEAFF
TGTGCCAGCAGTTTACCGGCCGAGGGGAGGAACACTGAAGCTTTCTTT
>TRBJ2-1|NA|TRBV18|TRBD2
CASRGTSGSIEQFF
TGTGCCAGCCGGGGGACTAGCGGGTCGATTGAGCAGTTCTTC
>TRBJ2-7|NA|TRBV5-5|NA
CASSLDRGAPYEQYF
TGTGCCAGCAGCTTGGACCGGGGAGCCCCCTACGAGCAGTACTTC
>TRBJ1-2|NA|TRBV5-1|TRBD1
CASSDENVWTGLGYTF
TGCGCCAGCAGCGACGAAAATGTTTGGACAGGGTTAGGCTACACCTTC
>TRBJ2-1|NA|TRBV2|TRBD2
CASKESAGGYANEQFF
TGTGCCAGCAAAGAGTCGGCGGGAGGGTACGCCAATGAGCAGTTCTTC
>TRBJ2-6|NA|TRBV4-1|TRBD1
CASSQPDRGLSGANVLTF
TGCGCCAGCAGCCAACCGGACAGGGGTCTCTCTGGGGCCAACGTCCTGACTTTC
>TRBJ2-7|NA|TRBV4-3|TRBD2
CASSQATSHSSYEQYF
TGCGCCAGCAGCCAAGCGACTAGCCATAGCTCCTACGAGCAGTACTTC
>TRBJ2-3|NA|TRBV9|NA
CASSVDAKGGGTDTQYF
TGTGCCAGCAGCGTGGACGCTAAGGGGGGAGGGACAGATACGCAGTATTTT
>TRBJ1-1|NA|TRBV6-1|NA
CASSEAATPSLAFF
TGTGCCAGCAGTGAAGCGGCCACTCCCTCCCTGGCTTTCTTT
>TRBJ1-1|NA|TRBV7-9|NA
CASSLVGETEAFF
TGTGCCAGCAGCTTAGTAGGGGAAACTGAAGCTTTCTTT
>TRBJ1-5|NA|TRBV29-1|NA
CSVGGTMGGQPQHF
TGCAGCGTGGGGGGTACAATGGGTGGTCAGCCCCAGCATTTT
>TRBJ1-6|NA|TRBV11-2|NA
CASSLESPGNSLSPLHF
TGTGCCAGCAGCTTAGAATCGCCGGGGAATTCCCTCTCACCCCTCCACTTT
>TRBJ1-1|NA|TRBV5-5|NA
CASSWEGNTEAFF
TGTGCCAGCAGCTGGGAGGGCAACACTGAAGCTTTCTTT
>TRBJ1-6|NA|TRBV28|TRBD1
CASSPRTGSYNSPLHF
TGTGCCAGCAGTCCACGGACAGGCTCCTATAATTCACCCCTCCACTTT
>TRBJ2-1|once|TRBV7-3|NA
CASSLNPGNEQFF
TGTGCCAGCAGCTTAAATCCCGGCAATGAGCAGTTCTTC
>TRBJ2-2|NA|TRBV28|NA
CASSGETNTGELFF
TGTGCCAGCTCGGGAGAAACGAACACCGGGGAGCTGTTTTTT
>TRBJ2-1|NA|TRBV7-9|NA
CASRREGASSYNEQFF
TGTGCCAGCAGACGGGAGGGGGCAAGCTCCTACAATGAGCAGTTCTTC
>TRBJ1-2|NA|TRBV9|NA
CASSGLQISYGYTF
TGTGCCAGCAGCGGGCTCCAAATTTCATATGGCTACACCTTC
>TRBJ2-3|NA|TRBV28|NA
CASSLFADTQYF
TGTGCCAGCAGTTTGTTTGCAGATACGCAGTATTTT
>TRBJ1-2|NA|TRBV2|TRBD1
CASTISGTGEDYGYTF
TGTGCCAGCACAATTTCCGGGACAGGGGAAGACTATGGCTACACCTTC
>TRBJ2-1|NA|TRBV6-5|TRBD1
CASSYGQGGNEQFF
TGTGCCAGCAGCTACGGACAGGGAGGCAATGAGCAGTTCTTC
>TRBJ2-1|NA|TRBV2|NA
CASTGNYNEQFF
TGTGCCAGTACCGGGAACTACAATGAGCAGTTCTTC
>TRBJ2-7|NA|TRBV15|NA
CATLGQGRGEQYF
TGTGCCACCCTCGGGCAGGGTAGGGGCGAGCAGTACTTC
>TRBJ1-5|NA|TRBV6-6|TRBD1
CASSYDRGGQPQHF
TGTGCCAGCAGTTACGACAGGGGAGGTCAGCCCCAGCATTTT
>TRBJ2-7|NA|TRBV10-2|NA
CASRLSSEQYF
TGCGCCAGCCGCCTTTCTTCCGAGCAGTACTTC
>TRBJ1-4|once|TRBV12-5|NA
CASGIPGVREKLFF
TGTGCTAGTGGTATCCCAGGGGTAAGGGAAAAACTGTTTTTT
>TRBJ2-2|once|TRBV11-2|NA
CASSLGGGGTNTGELFF
TGTGCCAGCAGCTTAGGAGGTGGGGGGACCAACACCGGGGAGCTGTTTTTT